The 18 T cell receptor beta chains reported below all come from one sample, sequenced in a study of blood T cell repertoires in COVID-19. Assay used: immunoSEQ multiplex PCR; TCRdb lists only in-frame clones, some missing. This sample has roughly 76,000 clones, with roughly 84% found just once. Sequencing used peripheral blood. The source is a woman at least 80 years old with active or convalescent COVID-19.

The CDR3 DNA reads as TGTGCCAGTAGATCAAACCCCGGGACAGGGGTTAACTATGGCTACACCTTC. This codes for CASRSNPGTGVNYGYTF. This chain links TRBV19 with TRBJ1-2; 10 positions agree with TRBD1. The CDR3 extends over 17 amino acids. Germline V lookup: CDR1 LNHDA, CDR2 SQIVND (reference sequence). The ends lost 6 bases at V and 1 base at J; junction bases unmatched: 11.

The chain links TRBV23-1 to TRBJ1-2; possibly TRBD1 for D (5 bases). TRBV23-1 is placed among ORFs of uncertain function. V was cut by 8 bases and J by 8 bases, with 15 bases left in between. This CDR3 is built from 12 residues. The CDR3: CASPGGGRGYTF. The CDR3 DNA reads TGCGCCAGCCCCGGGGGAGGAAGGGGCTACACCTTC.

This chain links TRBV3-1 (or the pseudogene TRBV3-2) with TRBJ1-2; the D is unclear. This CDR3 is built from 15 residues. Trimming shortened V by 3 bases and J by 5 bases, and 16 bases separated the two germline ends. Germline assignment: CDR1 LGHDT and CDR2 YNNKEL (reference sequence). The CDR3, as DNA: TGTGCCAGCAGCCATGCGGTCGCCCCTTCGTATGGCTACACCTTC. It translates to CASSHAVAPSYGYTF.

The chain joins TRBV19 to TRBJ1-1, with TRBD1 matching 11 bases. Trimming removed 6 bases from V and 8 bases from J; junction bases left unmatched: 5. The CDR3 is made up of 13 amino acids. Looked up from germline, CDR1 is LNHDA and CDR2 is SQIVND (reference sequence). The CDR3: CASRRTGGREAFF. CDR3 sequence (DNA): TGTGCCAGTAGACGGACAGGGGGCCGGGAAGCTTTCTTT.

Here the CDR3 reads CASNHLQGVQPQHF. The DNA of the CDR3 is TGTGCCAGCAACCATTTACAGGGGGTTCAGCCCCAGCATTTT. The V call is TRBV6-6, the J call TRBJ1-5, with 8 bases identical to TRBD1. The V and J ends lost 7 bases and 6 bases, in that order; junction bases with no gene match: 8. The CDR3 covers 14 residues. Per germline, CDR1 MNHNY and CDR2 SVGAGI (reference sequence).

J is TRBJ1-2 and V is TRBV30; D gene unclear. Between the trimmed V and J ends, which lost 4 bases and 2 bases, there was a span of 11 bases. The CDR3 extends over 13 amino acids. Germline V gene lookup returns CDR1 GTSNPN and CDR2 SVGIG (reference sequence). CDR3 in amino acids: CAWTPQLNYGYTF. CDR3 DNA sequence: TGTGCCTGGACTCCACAGTTGAACTATGGCTACACCTTC.

The V gene is TRBV18, the J gene TRBJ2-1, with unresolved D. The ends were cut back, 0 bases at V and 5 bases at J, with 14 bases in the middle. CDR3 size: 16 residues. CDR1 and CDR2 (germline): KGHSH, LQKENI. In nucleotides, the CDR3 is TGTGCCAGCTCACCACCGTGGTCTGAGATCAACAATGAGCAGTTCTTC. It translates to CASSPPWSEINNEQFF. The variable domain in full, completed from reference TRBV18 and TRBJ2-1, reads NAGVMQNPRHLVRRRGQEARLRCSPMKGHSHVYWYRQLPEEGLKFMVYLQKENIIDESGMPKERFSAEFPKEGPSILRIQQVVRGDSAAYFCASSPPWSEINNEQFFGPGTRLTVL.

The chain carries TRBV19 and TRBJ1-5, with D uncertain. Germline V gene data show CDR1 as LNHDA and CDR2 as SQIVND (reference sequence). This CDR3 has 15 residues. The V and J ends lost 5 bases and 6 bases respectively, with 17 bases between them. For the CDR3, the DNA is TGTGCCAGTAGTGAATTGTCCGGGTTGGTTCAGCCCCAGCATTTT. Its protein is CASSELSGLVQPQHF.

This chain links TRBV29-1 with TRBJ2-2; TRBD1 is a possible D gene (5 bases). Germline V gives CDR1 SQVTM, CDR2 ANQGSEA. This CDR3 region has 14 residues. V was pared by 3 bases and J by 7 bases, with 15 bases between. The CDR3 region has the DNA TGCAGCGTTGATTCAGGGTATCAATACGGGGAGCTGTTTTTT. The encoded protein is CSVDSGYQYGELFF.

This clone has a single count. V is TRBV7-2 and J is TRBJ1-1; D might be TRBD1 (5 bases). V lost 4 bases to trimming and J lost 4 bases, with 7 bases between them. The V gene's germline CDR1 is SGHTA and CDR2 FQGNSA. This CDR3 is 12 amino acids long. The CDR3 DNA sequence: TGTGCCAGCAGCTGGGGGGTCACTGAAGCTTTCTTT. Translating gives CASSWGVTEAFF. The entire variable domain, with the rest obtained from reference TRBV7-2 and TRBJ1-1, is as follows: GAGVSQSPSNKVTEKGKDVELRCDPISGHTALYWYRQSLGQGLEFLIYFQGNSAPDKSGLPSDRFSAERTGGSVSTLTIQRTQQEDSAVYLCASSWGVTEAFFGQGTRLTVV.

The chain uses TRBV4-2 and TRBJ2-1, with a possible D match to TRBD2 (7 bases). CDR3 length equals 15 residues. Deletions cut 4 bases from V and 8 bases from J, with 18 bases between. Germline V lookup: CDR1 LGHNA, CDR2 YNFKEQ. The CDR3 spells CASSLIGGGPDEQFF. CDR3 nucleotide sequence: TGTGCCAGCAGCCTCATAGGCGGGGGCCCGGATGAGCAGTTCTTC.

This rearrangement joins TRBV6-5 to TRBJ2-1; 9 bases map to TRBD1. J gave up 7 bases and V 0 bases, and 7 bases lay outside the gene matches. This CDR3 has 16 amino acids. Germline lookup yields CDR1 MNHEY and CDR2 SVGAGI. The CDR3: CASSYSIQGARNEQFF. CDR3 nucleotide sequence: TGTGCCAGCAGTTACTCGATACAGGGGGCCCGGAATGAGCAGTTCTTC.

This clone is a singleton in its sample. This sequence joins TRBV9 and TRBJ2-3, with 8 bases aligning to TRBD1. CDR3 size: 16 residues. Looked up from germline, CDR1 is SGDLS and CDR2 is YYNGEE. V gave up 3 bases and J gave up 7 bases; unmatched junction bases: 13. Here the CDR3 reads CASSANPGQGPNTQYF. The CDR3 DNA follows: TGTGCCAGCAGCGCCAATCCTGGACAGGGTCCTAATACGCAGTATTTT.

A note on this clone: It may be a read error: a sequence one base away is much more abundant. The CDR3 bases are TGTGCCAGCAGCGAGGGGGGGGGAACAGGGAATGAGCAGTTCTTC. Protein sequence: CASSEGGGTGNEQFF. The chain recombines TRBV7-9 with TRBJ2-1; TRBD2 might be the D (7 bases). Germline assignment: CDR1 SEHNR and CDR2 FQNEAQ (reference sequence). V dropped 5 bases and J dropped 7 bases, with 18 bases sitting between them. The CDR3 consists of 15 residues. Complete variable domain (other parts from reference TRBV7-9 and TRBJ2-1): DTGVSQNPRHKITKRGQNVTFRCDPISEHNRLYWYRQTLGQGPEFLTYFQNEAQLEKSRLLSDRFSAERPKGSFSTLEIQRTEQGDSAMYLCASSEGGGTGNEQFFGPGTRLTVL.

The chain links TRBV5-4 to TRBJ1-2, with a possible D match to TRBD1 (5 bases). Between the trimmed V and J ends, which lost 0 bases and 0 bases, there was a span of 9 bases. Germline-derived CDR1 and CDR2 are SGHNT and YYREEE (reference sequence). CDR3 length equals 15 residues. Here the CDR3 DNA reads TGTGCCAGCAGCTTGGACGTAGGGGCTAACTATGGCTACACCTTC. The encoded protein is CASSLDVGANYGYTF.

The rearrangement joins TRBV3-1 (or the pseudogene TRBV3-2) to TRBJ1-4; D is uncertain. Germline-derived CDR1 and CDR2 are LGHDT and YNNKEL (reference sequence). The CDR3 covers 17 residues. Trimming cost V 0 bases and J 3 bases, with 14 bases left between them. The DNA of the CDR3 is TGTGCCAGCAGCCAAGAAATAGAGGGTTCTGCTAATGAAAAACTGTTTTTT. Its translation is CASSQEIEGSANEKLFF.

The genes are TRBV4-3 and TRBJ2-2, with TRBD2 matching 9 bases. The CDR3 length is 19 residues. V trimming: 0 bases; J trimming: 3 bases; junction bases outside the gene matches: 11. The germline gives CDR1 LGHNA, CDR2 YSLEER. The CDR3 sequence: CASSQEGVTSGLYTGELFF. CDR3 DNA sequence: TGCGCCAGCAGCCAAGAGGGGGTAACTAGCGGGTTATACACCGGGGAGCTGTTTTTT.

The chain uses TRBV2 and TRBJ1-2; a weak D match, TRBD1 (6 bases). The CDR3 loop spans 14 amino acids. Trimming removed 7 bases from V and 0 bases from J, with 12 bases in between. Germline loops: CDR1 SNHLY, CDR2 FYNNEI. CDR3 DNA: TGTGCCAGCACCCCCAGGGGAGCTAACTATGGCTACACCTTC. Translating gives CASTPRGANYGYTF.